This section outlines one TCR beta chain sequence together with its context. Profiling relied on immunoSEQ multiplex PCR, and the TCRdb table lists in-frame clones only, not all of them. The sample consists of approximately 31,000 clones, roughly 91% of them appearing once. V was clipped by 0 bases and J by 8 bases, with 7 bases between them. The CDR3 length is 12 residues. Germline loops: CDR1 MNHGY, CDR2 SAAAGT. The treatment: preoperative locoregional IRX-2 cytokine immunotherapy. Patients received preoperative, locoregional IRX-2 cytokine immunotherapy in a phase Ib study. The sample belongs to a study of preoperative IRX-2 immunotherapy in early breast cancer.

The gene calls are TRBV6-8 and TRBJ1-1; unclear D gene. This sequence originates from a human donor with breast cancer. The sequences come from tumor tissue, collected after IRX-2 immunotherapy. CDR3 coding DNA: TGTGCCAGCAGTTACTCGAAGTCCGAAGCTTTCTTT. Its translation is CASSYSKSEAFF.